The rows below give T cell receptor beta chains drawn from one sample of a study of blood T cell repertoires in COVID-19. Assay used: immunoSEQ multiplex PCR; TCRdb lists only in-frame clones, some missing. The repertoire includes roughly 330,000 clones, 80% to 90% of them detected once, and roughly 5% sits in the top ten. Material: PBMCs or T cells enriched from blood (not recorded which). All receptors derive from a woman in her 30s who had recovered from COVID-19. Both conserved end residues are part of each CDR3. D genes are given only for firm matches. For some rows the clone size is stated as once, few or many, or as a class when expanded; others skip it.

V	D	J	size	CDR3	DNA
TRBV19	NA	TRBJ1-3	NA	CASSPRTVSGNTIYF	TGTGCCAGTAGTCCGAGGACAGTCTCTGGAAACACCATATATTTT
TRBV11-2	NA	TRBJ1-2	NA	CASSPTGSYTSGYTF	TGTGCCAGCAGCCCTACAGGGAGTTATACTTCTGGCTACACCTTC
TRBV6-2/TRBV6-3	TRBD2	TRBJ2-1	few	CASSPRGGLNEQFF	TGTGCCAGCAGTCCCCGGGGGGGCCTCAATGAGCAGTTCTTC
TRBV5-1	TRBD2	TRBJ2-2	NA	CASSSITSGGHTGELFF	TGCGCCAGCAGCTCCATAACTAGCGGGGGACACACCGGGGAGCTGTTTTTT
TRBV5-5	NA	TRBJ1-5	once	CASSLGTATNQPQHF	TGTGCCAGCAGCTTGGGTACAGCAACAAATCAGCCCCAGCATTTT
TRBV5-1	NA	TRBJ2-3	NA	CASSLALGTATDTQYF	TGCGCCAGCAGCTTGGCCTTGGGGACTGCCACAGATACGCAGTATTTT
TRBV29-1	NA	TRBJ2-7	NA	CSVEVLDRISYEQYF	TGCAGCGTTGAAGTCTTAGACAGGATATCCTACGAGCAGTACTTC
TRBV6-4	NA	TRBJ1-1	NA	CASSASWDTVTFF	TGTGCCAGCAGTGCTTCTTGGGACACCGTAACTTTCTTT
TRBV7-9	NA	TRBJ1-4	NA	CASSLSTVLFF	TGTGCCAGCAGCCTTAGTACAGTACTGTTTTTT
TRBV3-1/TRBV3-2	TRBD1	TRBJ2-6	NA	CASAWTGSILTF	TGTGCCAGCGCCTGGACAGGCTCGATCCTGACTTTC
TRBV6-5	NA	TRBJ1-5	NA	CASNLQGAGQPQHF	TGTGCCAGCAACCTACAGGGAGCAGGTCAGCCCCAGCATTTT
TRBV7-7	NA	TRBJ1-1	NA	CASSLGGGVRTEAFF	TGTGCCAGCAGCTTAGGAGGGGGAGTGAGAACTGAAGCTTTCTTT
TRBV11-2	NA	TRBJ2-1	NA	CASSLDRSGEQFF	TGTGCCAGCAGCTTAGATCGCAGCGGGGAGCAGTTCTTC
TRBV15	NA	TRBJ2-7	NA	CATSRTGTYEQYF	TGTGCCACCAGCAGGACCGGGACCTACGAGCAGTACTTC
TRBV7-8	TRBD1	TRBJ2-5	NA	CASSLIRDRGGETQYF	TGTGCCAGCAGCTTAATTAGGGACAGGGGTGGGGAGACCCAGTACTTC
TRBV4-1	TRBD1	TRBJ1-2	NA	CASSQDLRAGGSYGYTF	TGCGCCAGCAGCCAAGATCTGAGGGCAGGGGGCAGTTATGGCTACACCTTC
TRBV14	NA	TRBJ2-3	NA	CASSQQQGSDTQYF	TGTGCCAGCAGCCAACAACAGGGTTCAGATACGCAGTATTTT
TRBV5-6	NA	TRBJ2-1	NA	CASSLMGSAYNEQFF	TGTGCCAGCAGCTTGATGGGTAGCGCCTACAATGAGCAGTTCTTC
TRBV27	NA	TRBJ1-3	NA	CASSSLGSYTIYF	TGTGCCAGCAGTTCCCTCGGGAGCTACACCATATATTTT
TRBV5-1	NA	TRBJ1-1	NA	CASSLEARETEAFF	TGCGCCAGCAGCTTGGAGGCCAGGGAAACTGAAGCTTTCTTT
TRBV4-1	NA	TRBJ2-3	NA	CASSLTGSTQYF	TGCGCCAGCAGCCTTACAGGGTCTACGCAGTATTTT
TRBV28	NA	TRBJ2-7	NA	CASSFPSRQRASRPYEQYF	TGTGCCAGCAGTTTCCCCTCCCGGCAGCGCGCTTCACGTCCCTACGAGCAGTACTTC
TRBV4-3	TRBD1	TRBJ1-2	NA	CASSQDRRGPNYGYTF	TGCGCCAGCAGCCAAGATCGCAGGGGGCCTAACTATGGCTACACCTTC
TRBV4-1	NA	TRBJ1-1	NA	CASSQGLMNTEAFF	TGCGCCAGCAGCCAGGGCCTTATGAACACTGAAGCTTTCTTT
TRBV5-1	TRBD1	TRBJ2-1	NA	CASSVSGGDEQFF	TGCGCCAGCAGCGTATCAGGGGGCGATGAGCAGTTCTTC
TRBV11-2	NA	TRBJ1-1	NA	CASSTVVTEAFF	TGTGCCAGCAGCACAGTGGTCACTGAAGCTTTCTTT
TRBV29-1	NA	TRBJ2-3	NA	CSVEGYPTQYF	TGCAGCGTTGAGGGCTACCCTACGCAGTATTTT
TRBV5-4	TRBD1	TRBJ1-3	NA	CASSMDRENTIYF	TGTGCCAGCAGCATGGACAGGGAAAACACCATATATTTT
TRBV5-8	TRBD1	TRBJ1-4	once	CASSLDRGGEKLFF	TGTGCCAGCAGCCTGGACAGGGGGGGTGAAAAACTGTTTTTT
TRBV19	NA	TRBJ1-5	NA	CASSQGPNQPQHF	TGTGCCTCGTCCCAGGGGCCCAATCAGCCCCAGCATTTT
TRBV5-1	NA	TRBJ1-2	NA	CASSRSTGTNGVGYTF	TGCGCCAGCAGCCGATCTACCGGGACAAATGGAGTTGGCTACACCTTC
TRBV5-6	TRBD1	TRBJ1-2	NA	CASSAGQAGYGYTF	TGTGCCAGCAGCGCGGGACAGGCGGGCTATGGCTACACCTTC
TRBV11-2	NA	TRBJ1-5	NA	CASSLDGGGNQPQHF	TGTGCCAGCAGCTTAGATGGTGGGGGGAATCAGCCCCAGCATTTT
TRBV28	NA	TRBJ1-6	NA	CASSLEGGAGSPLHF	TGTGCCAGCAGTTTAGAGGGGGGGGCTGGCTCACCCCTCCACTTT
TRBV7-3	NA	TRBJ2-5	NA	CASSLAGPGETQYF	TGTGCCAGCAGCTTAGCGGGGCCGGGAGAGACCCAGTACTTC
TRBV11-2	NA	TRBJ1-2	NA	CASSPSGDLYYGYTF	TGTGCCAGCAGCCCGAGCGGGGACTTGTACTATGGCTACACCTTC
TRBV6-5	TRBD1	TRBJ1-2	NA	CASSPATGGSDGYTF	TGTGCCAGCAGCCCCGCCACAGGGGGCTCGGATGGCTACACCTTC
TRBV5-5	TRBD1	TRBJ1-5	NA	CASSLQGRFQPQHF	TGTGCCAGCAGTTTACAGGGGCGATTTCAGCCCCAGCATTTT
TRBV5-1	TRBD2	TRBJ2-3	NA	CASSLAASGALDTQYF	TGCGCCAGCAGCTTGGCGGCTAGCGGGGCCCTAGATACGCAGTATTTT
TRBV2	TRBD2	TRBJ2-7	NA	CASSATSGGFNEQYF	TGTGCCAGCAGTGCGACTAGCGGGGGGTTTAACGAGCAGTACTTC
TRBV13	TRBD1	TRBJ2-5	NA	CASSLGTGETQYF	TGTGCCAGCAGCTTAGGGACAGGGGAGACCCAGTACTTC
TRBV6-5	NA	TRBJ1-3	NA	CASRLGGSGNTIYF	TGTGCCAGCAGACTGGGGGGCTCTGGAAACACCATATATTTT